The 29 T cell receptor beta chains below come from one sample, sequenced in a study of T cells in Graves' hyperthyroidism and ophthalmopathy. TCR beta CDR3 region amplification was performed from RNA transcripts. Initially, a first-round RT-PCR of the TCR CDR3 employed the HTBI primer set. MiXCR, applied by TCRdb to the multiplex PCR reads, yields one record per CDR3 protein. The data show more than 300,000 distinct CDR3 sequences, about a sixth seen once. The sample comprised blood. All receptors derive from a woman under 40 with Graves' hyperthyroidism that later progressed to Graves' ophthalmopathy.

The genes are TRBV20-1 and TRBJ1-5, with a tentative D call TRBD1 (5 bases). CDR1 DFQATT and CDR2 SNEGSKA come from the germline V gene (reference sequence). This CDR3 contains 15 residues. Trimming stripped 3 bases from V and 1 base from J, with 13 bases between. This chain's CDR3 is CSASIWGLSNQPQHF. The CDR3 DNA is TGCAGTGCTAGTATTTGGGGGTTGAGCAATCAGCCCCAGCATTTT.

This clonotype has only one observation. V usage is TRBV7-9 and J usage is TRBJ1-1; the D gene is possibly TRBD1 (6 bases). Germline loops: CDR1 SEHNR, CDR2 FQNEAQ (reference sequence). CDR3 length equals 15 residues. V lost 9 bases to trimming and J lost 2 bases, with 19 bases between them. CDR3 in amino acids: CASSMAGGGNTEAFF. The CDR3 coding sequence is TGTGCCAGTAGTATGGCGGGAGGGGGTAACACTGAAGCTTTCTTT.

This clonotype has ten or more counts. The genes are TRBV27 and TRBJ2-3; D perhaps matches TRBD1 (5 bases). Trimming stripped 3 bases from V and 6 bases from J, with 19 bases between. The CDR3 loop spans 16 amino acids. The germline CDR1 and CDR2 sequences are MNHEY and SMNVEV (reference sequence). This CDR3 reads CASSFSRNRFADTQYF. For the CDR3, the DNA is TGTGCCAGCAGTTTCTCTAGGAACAGGTTCGCTGATACGCAGTATTTT.

This clonotype was observed a handful of times. The rearrangement links TRBV4-1 to TRBJ2-3; TRBD2 matches 8 bases. The germline CDR1 and CDR2 sequences are MGHRA and YSYEKL. This CDR3 region has 17 residues. Trimming at V came to 2 bases and at J to 0 bases, leaving 7 bases not matched to a gene. The chain's CDR3 is CASSQYLAGSSTDTQYF. Here the CDR3 DNA reads TGCGCCAGCAGCCAATATTTAGCGGGAAGTAGCACAGATACGCAGTATTTT.

This clonotype was counted many times. This chain links TRBV7-6 with TRBJ1-1, with a possible D match to TRBD1 (6 bases). The V end lost 2 bases, the J end lost 0 bases, and 16 bases lay between the germline ends. The CDR3 sequence is 17 residues long. Per germline, CDR1 SGHVS and CDR2 FNYEAQ. CDR3 nucleotide sequence: TGTGCCAGCAGCTTATCCCTCAGGGGAGGGGTGAACACTGAAGCTTTCTTT. Translated, it gives CASSLSLRGGVNTEAFF.

The chain couples TRBV25-1 to TRBJ1-3; 7 bases line up with TRBD1. Germline V CDR1 and CDR2: MGHDK, SYGVNS. CDR3 size: 15 residues. V trimming: 6 bases; J trimming: 4 bases; junction bases outside the gene matches: 9. CDR3 in amino acids: CASSWDRLTGNTIYF. DNA of the CDR3: TGTGCCAGCAGCTGGGACAGACTGACCGGAAACACCATATATTTT.

This clonotype was seen ten or more times. The gene calls are TRBV6-5 and TRBJ2-2; perhaps D is TRBD1 or TRBD2 (6 bases each). In germline, CDR1 is MNHEY, CDR2 SVGAGI. V lost 2 bases to trimming and J lost 4 bases, with 11 bases between them. This CDR3 has 15 residues. The CDR3 region has the DNA TGTGCCAGCAGTTACCCGGGGGCAGCCACCGGGGAGCTGTTTTTT. Protein sequence: CASSYPGAATGELFF.

This clonotype showed up many times. This chain uses TRBV10-3 with TRBJ2-1; 9 bases are shared with TRBD2. This CDR3 has 13 amino acids. In germline, CDR1 is ENHRY, CDR2 SYGVKD. Unmatched junction bases numbered 7, after V lost 10 bases and J lost 6 bases. As DNA, the CDR3 is TGTGCCACCTCTAGCGGGGCGATCAATGAGCAGTTCTTC. Translation gives CATSSGAINEQFF.

This clonotype was recorded many times. CDR3 coding DNA: TGTGCCAGCGCAATTGGGACTAGCGGGAGTTCGTTTAGGGCTCAAGAGACCCAGTACTTC. Protein: CASAIGTSGSSFRAQETQYF. The rearrangement joins TRBV25-1 to TRBJ2-5; 14 bases are a match to TRBD2. After removal of 8 bases from V and 2 bases from J, the junction contained 19 bases not matched to a gene. There are 20 residues in the CDR3. From germline, CDR1 is MGHDK and CDR2 SYGVNS.

Note on this clonotype: This may be a read error: a much more frequent sequence differs by one nucleotide. The chain couples TRBV28 to TRBJ2-5; D unclear. There are 15 residues in the CDR3. Germline CDR1 and CDR2: MDHEN and SYDVKM. V was shortened by 6 bases and J by 5 bases, with 19 bases between the two germline ends. CDR3 bases: TGTGCCAGCAGCTATACAACGACCCAAGCGGAGACCCAGTACTTC. It yields the protein CASSYTTTQAETQYF.

The chain couples TRBV5-1 to TRBJ1-1; no firm D call. Deletions cut 0 bases from V and 3 bases from J, with 6 bases between. This CDR3 has 13 amino acids. The germline V gene encodes CDR1 SGHRS and CDR2 YFSETQ. The CDR3 protein is CASSLDSDTEAFF. As DNA, the CDR3 is TGCGCCAGCAGCTTGGACAGTGACACTGAAGCTTTCTTT.

This clonotype has a count of ten or more. The chain combines TRBV19 with TRBJ1-2; perhaps TRBD1 as D (5 bases). The germline CDR1 and CDR2 sequences are LNHDA and SQIVND (reference sequence). The germline V and J ends were trimmed by 1 base and 6 bases, with 12 bases remaining between them. CDR3 length equals 14 residues. CDR3: CASSIAVQGHGYTF. In DNA form, the CDR3 reads TGTGCCAGTAGTATAGCCGTTCAGGGTCATGGCTACACCTTC.

This clonotype was found many times. The V gene is TRBV10-3, the J gene TRBJ1-1; unclear D gene. CDR3 length: 13 residues. The V and J ends lost 4 bases and 1 base respectively, with 7 bases between them. Germline assignment: CDR1 ENHRY and CDR2 SYGVKD. This chain's CDR3 is CAISGAGNTEAFF. CDR3 DNA: TGTGCCATCAGTGGGGCAGGGAACACTGAAGCTTTCTTT.

This clonotype has just a few counts. A much larger clone is a single base away; this may be a read error. V and J are TRBV30 and TRBJ1-2; 8 bases agree with TRBD1. This CDR3 is built from 13 residues. The ends lost 3 bases at V and 6 bases at J; junction bases unmatched: 6. Germline CDR1 GTSNPN, CDR2 SVGIG (reference sequence). The CDR3 DNA follows: TGTGCCTGGAGATCACAGGGGGTGGATGGCTACACCTTC. It yields the protein CAWRSQGVDGYTF.

This clonotype was found a few times. This chain connects TRBV10-2 to TRBJ2-3, with D uncertain. The CDR3 is 13 residues long. V lost 0 bases and J lost 5, with 6 bases in between. The germline V gene encodes CDR1 WSHSY and CDR2 SAAADI. CDR3 amino acids: CASSESAEDTQYF. Written as DNA, the CDR3 is TGCGCCAGCAGTGAGTCCGCGGAAGATACGCAGTATTTT.

This clonotype was picked up many times. This chain connects TRBV11-3 to TRBJ2-2; a weak D match, TRBD1 (7 bases). CDR1 and CDR2 from the germline V gene are SGHNT and YENEEA. The CDR3 extends over 14 amino acids. With 5 bases removed from V and 6 bases from J, the gap between germline ends came to 13 bases. This chain's CDR3 is CASSLRGEAGELFF. The CDR3 nucleotides read TGTGCCAGCAGCCTCAGGGGGGAGGCCGGGGAGCTGTTTTTT.

The table lists this clonotype with a few counts. The CDR3 reads CASSYSRVDRVIGYTF. The CDR3 nucleotides are TGTGCCAGCAGTTACTCGAGGGTGGACAGGGTTATTGGCTACACCTTC. V usage is TRBV6-5 and J usage is TRBJ1-2, with TRBD1 matching 8 bases. There are 16 residues in the CDR3. The ends lost 0 bases at V and 7 bases at J; junction bases unmatched: 10. CDR1 and CDR2 (germline): MNHEY, SVGAGI.

This clonotype showed up many times. The genes are TRBV5-1 and TRBJ1-6; tentatively, D is TRBD1 (5 bases). Germline-derived CDR1 and CDR2 are SGHRS and YFSETQ. Deletions cut 0 bases from V and 9 bases from J, with 7 bases between. The CDR3 length is 13 residues. DNA of the CDR3: TGCGCCAGCAGCTTGGACAGGAGTTCACCCCTCCACTTT. It encodes CASSLDRSSPLHF.

This clonotype was counted at least ten times. The chain joins TRBV20-1 to TRBJ1-5; D is perhaps TRBD1 (5 bases). Germline V lookup: CDR1 DFQATT, CDR2 SNEGSKA (reference sequence). Trimming stripped 3 bases from V and 0 bases from J, with 12 bases between. The CDR3 consists of 15 residues. The CDR3 loop reads CSASIAGRSNQPQHF. The CDR3 DNA follows: TGCAGTGCTAGTATCGCGGGGCGTAGCAATCAGCCCCAGCATTTT.

This clonotype has more than one count but fewer than ten. The J gene is TRBJ2-3, the V gene TRBV28, with TRBD2 matching over 7 bases. The CDR3 consists of 16 residues. V shed 7 bases, J shed 0 bases, and the junction held 10 bases outside the gene matches. Germline V gives CDR1 MDHEN, CDR2 SYDVKM. The CDR3 spells CASTPRRGRSTDTQYF. DNA of the CDR3: TGTGCCAGCACCCCCAGGCGCGGGAGAAGCACAGATACGCAGTATTTT.

The rearrangement links TRBV28 to TRBJ2-7, with TRBD1 matching over 11 bases. The CDR3 length is 20 residues. The V gene end was trimmed by 3 bases and the J gene end by 4 bases; junction bases not matched to a gene: 20. The germline gives CDR1 MDHEN, CDR2 SYDVKM. The CDR3 nucleotides read TGTGCCAGCAGTTTGCTAAGGACAGGGGGCTTTGTAGCGGGCCGATACGAGCAGTACTTC. As protein: CASSLLRTGGFVAGRYEQYF.

CDR3 coding DNA: TGTGCCAGCAGTCTCAGACTAGCGGCTTACGAGCAGTACTTC. Its protein is CASSLRLAAYEQYF. This chain uses TRBV27 with TRBJ2-7; 9 nucleotides agree with TRBD2. Germline V lookup: CDR1 MNHEY, CDR2 SMNVEV (reference sequence). V shed 5 bases and J 4 bases; nucleotides not matched to a gene: 6. This CDR3 contains 14 residues.

V and J are TRBV7-3 and TRBJ2-3, with 8 bases aligning to TRBD2. The CDR3 consists of 18 residues. Per germline, CDR1 SGHTA and CDR2 FQGTGA. Trimming removed 10 bases from V and 3 bases from J; junction bases left unmatched: 21. The CDR3 DNA sequence: TGTGCCAACCAAAAGGCGGAGCGGGAGAAGTTAGCGACAGATACGCAGTATTTT. This encodes CANQKAEREKLATDTQYF.

This chain links TRBV19 with TRBJ2-1, with TRBD2 matching over 11 bases. The CDR3 covers 16 residues. Germline V CDR1 and CDR2: LNHDA, SQIVND (reference sequence). J gave up 4 bases and V 4 bases, and 6 bases lay outside the gene matches. The CDR3 protein is CASSNLAGGTYNEQFF. In DNA form, the CDR3 reads TGTGCCAGTAGTAACCTAGCGGGGGGCACTTACAATGAGCAGTTCTTC.

This clonotype was counted many times. The chain combines TRBV12-3 or TRBV12-4 with TRBJ1-3, with unresolved D. CDR3 length equals 14 residues. Trimming removed 3 bases from V and 0 bases from J, with 6 bases in between. The CDR3 is CASSFSASGNTIYF. CDR3 coding DNA: TGTGCCAGCAGTTTCTCCGCCTCTGGAAACACCATATATTTT.

V usage is TRBV14 and J usage is TRBJ1-2; 9 bases align to TRBD1. The germline CDR1 and CDR2 sequences are SGHDN and FVKESK. The CDR3 runs to 19 residues. After removal of 4 bases from V and 4 bases from J, the junction contained 19 bases not matched to a gene. The CDR3 DNA follows: TGTGCCAGCAGCCTGTACAGGGGGCCCAAACCCTCTATTTCCTATGGCTACACCTTC. It specifies CASSLYRGPKPSISYGYTF.

This clonotype was observed a few times. This may be a read error, as it is one base from a much larger clone. This chain joins TRBV12-3 or TRBV12-4 and TRBJ2-3; a weak D match, TRBD2 (5 bases). The CDR3 extends over 12 amino acids. V lost 5 bases to trimming and J lost 11 bases, with 14 bases between them. DNA of the CDR3: TGTGCCAGCAGTCTCGCTCCGGGAAAGCAGTATTTT. Translated: CASSLAPGKQYF.

The chain combines TRBV25-1 with TRBJ1-1; 8 bases map to TRBD1. In germline, CDR1 is MGHDK, CDR2 SYGVNS. Trimming at V came to 5 bases and at J to 3 bases, leaving 5 bases not matched to a gene. This CDR3 region has 14 residues. For the CDR3, the DNA is TGTGCCAGCAGTCTACAGGGGGAGGACACTGAAGCTTTCTTT. It encodes CASSLQGEDTEAFF.

Concerning this clonotype: A read error may produce the germline difference seen at one junction end. This sequence joins TRBV7-7 and TRBJ2-1, with D tentatively TRBD2 (6 bases). The CDR3 has 15 amino acids. Per the germline V gene, CDR1 is SSHAT and CDR2 is FNYEAQ (reference sequence). In DNA form, the CDR3 reads TGTGCTAGCAGCCCGGAACCGGCGGGACGACATGAGCAGTTCTTC. Amino acid sequence: CASSPEPAGRHEQFF. Using reference TRBV7-7 and TRBJ2-1 for the parts outside the CDR3, the full variable domain is GAGVSQSPRYKVTKRGQDVTLRCDPISSHATLYWYQQALGQGPEFLTYFNYEAQPDKSGLPSDRFSAERPEGSISTLTIQRTEQRDSAMYRCASSPEPAGRHEQFFGPGTRLTVL.